These T cell receptor beta chains were read from a single sample in a study of blood T cell repertoires in COVID-19. Repertoires were generated with immunoSEQ multiplex PCR, while TCRdb's copy carries only in-frame clones and drops some. Among a few hundred thousand clones listed, approximately 82% were seen once. The sequencing input was PBMCs or T cells enriched from blood (not recorded which). These receptors all stem from a middle-aged man who had recovered from COVID-19. Both conserved end residues are part of each CDR3. Each record gives: clone size, V gene, D gene, J gene, CDR3 protein, CDR3 DNA. A D gene is named only where the DNA matches it firmly. Clone size is given for some rows only: seen once, a few or many times, or a class if the clone is expanded.

NA,TRBV7-3,NA,TRBJ2-1,CASSLAGSTYNEQFF,TGTGCCAGCAGCTTGGCCGGGTCGACCTACAATGAGCAGTTCTTC
few,TRBV30,TRBD1,TRBJ1-5,CAFGTEGNQPQHF,TGTGCCTTTGGGACAGAAGGGAATCAGCCCCAGCATTTT
NA,TRBV7-9,TRBD1,TRBJ1-5,CASSLGTAINQPQHF,TGTGCCAGCAGCCTTGGGACAGCGATAAATCAGCCCCAGCATTTT
NA,TRBV3-1/TRBV3-2,NA,TRBJ2-2,CASSQFLAGELFF,TGTGCCAGCAGCCAATTCCTCGCCGGGGAGCTGTTTTTT
NA,TRBV5-5,TRBD1,TRBJ1-5,CASSLTGARQPQHF,TGTGCCAGCAGCTTGACAGGGGCAAGGCAGCCCCAGCATTTT
NA,TRBV6-5,NA,TRBJ1-4,CASSYQAGEKLFF,TGTGCCAGCAGTTACCAGGCGGGGGAAAAACTGTTTTTT
NA,TRBV6-5,TRBD1,TRBJ1-6,CASSSGQGRSPLHF,TGTGCCAGCAGTTCGGGACAGGGCCGATCACCCCTCCACTTT
NA,TRBV3-1/TRBV3-2,NA,TRBJ2-4,CASSESGLIDIQYF,TGTGCCAGCAGCGAAAGCGGATTAATAGACATTCAGTACTTC
NA,TRBV7-8,NA,TRBJ2-2,CASSPFIGPGTGELFF,TGTGCCAGCAGCCCCTTTATCGGCCCGGGCACCGGGGAGCTGTTTTTT
few,TRBV7-2,NA,TRBJ1-4,CASSPRAGTLDEKLFF,TGTGCCAGCAGCCCTAGGGCCGGGACATTAGATGAAAAACTGTTTTTT
NA,TRBV5-1,NA,TRBJ2-4,CASSQTGEVIQYF,TGCGCCAGCAGCCAAACAGGGGAGGTCATTCAGTACTTC
NA,TRBV9,NA,TRBJ2-2,CASSPISLLTGELFF,TGTGCCAGCAGCCCTATTAGCCTACTAACCGGGGAGCTGTTTTTT
NA,TRBV12-5,TRBD2,TRBJ2-1,CASGLVIAGGPDEQFF,TGTGCTAGTGGTTTGGTTATAGCGGGGGGGCCCGATGAGCAGTTCTTC
once,TRBV7-3,NA,TRBJ2-3,CASSLTLGVGTDTQYF,TGTGCCAGCAGCTTAACGTTAGGGGTCGGCACAGATACGCAGTATTTT
NA,TRBV6-5,NA,TRBJ2-5,CASGRGGAGETQYF,TGTGCCAGCGGCCGTGGGGGGGCTGGGGAGACCCAGTACTTC
NA,TRBV19,TRBD2,TRBJ2-4,CASSMTSGRASKNIQYF,TGTGCCAGTAGTATGACTAGCGGGAGGGCCTCCAAAAACATTCAGTACTTC
NA,TRBV3-1/TRBV3-2,TRBD1,TRBJ1-6,CASSDDRARSPLHF,TGTGCCAGCAGCGACGACAGGGCTCGGTCACCCCTCCACTTT
NA,TRBV11-3,NA,TRBJ2-5,CASSLGPGSGEQETQYF,TGTGCCAGCAGCTTAGGTCCAGGTTCGGGGGAGCAAGAGACCCAGTACTTC
NA,TRBV11-2,TRBD1,TRBJ2-7,CASSLEDRVYEQYF,TGTGCCAGCAGCTTAGAGGACAGGGTCTACGAGCAGTACTTC
NA,TRBV28,NA,TRBJ2-1,CASSLVDNSYNEQFF,TGTGCCAGCAGTTTAGTAGATAACTCCTACAATGAGCAGTTCTTC
NA,TRBV7-9,NA,TRBJ1-3,CASSPGSRAGGNTIYF,TGTGCCAGCAGCCCCGGATCGAGGGCAGGTGGAAACACCATATATTTT
NA,TRBV3-1/TRBV3-2,TRBD2,TRBJ2-3,CASSQQTSGSTDTQYF,TGTGCCAGCAGCCAACAGACTAGCGGGAGCACAGATACGCAGTATTTT
NA,TRBV10-3,TRBD2,TRBJ2-5,CAISVGGDQETQYF,TGTGCCATCAGTGTCGGGGGGGATCAAGAGACCCAGTACTTC
NA,TRBV11-2,TRBD1,TRBJ2-7,CASSLGQGAPYEQYF,TGTGCCAGCAGCTTAGGGCAGGGGGCGCCATACGAGCAGTACTTC
NA,TRBV6-5,TRBD2,TRBJ2-1,CASTLAGYNEQFF,TGTGCCAGCACCCTAGCGGGGTACAATGAGCAGTTCTTC
NA,TRBV18,NA,TRBJ1-1,CASSLGRDTEAFF,TGTGCCAGCTCCCTCGGGCGGGACACTGAAGCTTTCTTT
NA,TRBV5-3,TRBD1,TRBJ1-5,CARSDNRGPRNQPQHF,TGTGCCAGAAGCGACAACAGGGGGCCCAGGAATCAGCCCCAGCATTTT
NA,TRBV6-2/TRBV6-3,TRBD2,TRBJ2-2,CASSLADPNTGELFF,TGTGCCAGCAGCCTAGCGGATCCGAACACCGGGGAGCTGTTTTTT
NA,TRBV29-1,TRBD2,TRBJ2-5,CSGSGGKETQYF,TGCAGCGGTAGCGGGGGGAAGGAGACCCAGTACTTC
few,TRBV30,NA,TRBJ2-3,CAWNDNSGDTQYF,TGTGCCTGGAACGACAATTCGGGGGATACGCAGTATTTT
NA,TRBV27,TRBD2,TRBJ2-7,CASSPGLAGEQYF,TGTGCCAGCAGCCCGGGACTAGCAGGGGAGCAGTACTTC
few,TRBV7-9,NA,TRBJ2-1,CASSSSTVGALNNEQFF,TGTGCCAGCAGCTCTTCCACGGTGGGAGCCCTGAACAATGAGCAGTTCTTC
few,TRBV19,TRBD1,TRBJ1-2,CASSIDRLRGQGYGYTF,TGTGCCAGTAGTATAGACCGACTCAGGGGGCAGGGCTATGGCTACACCTTC
NA,TRBV5-1,TRBD2,TRBJ2-5,CASSWGASGNQETQYF,TGCGCCAGCAGCTGGGGGGCTAGCGGGAACCAAGAGACCCAGTACTTC
once,TRBV5-5,TRBD1,TRBJ1-1,CASSPRTGSGTEAFF,TGTGCCAGCAGCCCCAGGACAGGGAGTGGCACTGAAGCTTTCTTT
NA,TRBV5-1,NA,TRBJ2-3,CASSLGTAPTDTQYF,TGCGCCAGCAGCTTAGGGACTGCTCCCACAGATACGCAGTATTTT
NA,TRBV28,NA,TRBJ2-7,CASSWGQGIREQYF,TGTGCCAGCAGCTGGGGGCAGGGCATCCGCGAGCAGTACTTC
NA,TRBV7-9,NA,TRBJ1-1,CASSYRAGDTEAFF,TGTGCCAGCAGTTACAGGGCGGGAGACACTGAAGCTTTCTTT
once,TRBV7-2,NA,TRBJ1-5,CASTLYGGAQPQHF,TGTGCCAGCACCCTCTATGGGGGGGCTCAGCCCCAGCATTTT
NA,TRBV2,NA,TRBJ1-5,CASSRTERYSNQPQHF,TGTGCCAGCAGCAGGACAGAGAGATATAGCAATCAGCCCCAGCATTTT
NA,TRBV2,NA,TRBJ1-5,CASSEALQSQPQHF,TGTGCCAGCAGTGAAGCGCTACAGAGCCAGCCCCAGCATTTT